Sequencing of this T cell receptor (beta chain) was carried out in a study of identical twins. Overall study results and limits: Sharing of beta out-of-frame sequences by twins showed a weaker excess. Cord blood beta clonotypes that were abundant carried fewer insertions, and memory repertoires showed no such trend.

Germline CDR1 is SNHLY and CDR2 is FYNNEI. There are 13 residues in the CDR3. The trim removed 10 bases at V and 4 bases at J, leaving 4 bases unmatched. Only healthy Caucasians were included as donors. The sample holds many counts of this clonotype. As yet, its antigen is unknown. TCRdb recomputed calls from the 5' RACE reads with MiXCR, one row per CDR3 protein. The table lists about 200,000 distinct CDR3 sequences, about 10% of them singletons. The chain is built from TRBV2 and TRBJ1-6; 7 bases fit TRBD1. The sequencing input was memory T cells sorted from blood. The receptor was derived from a man aged 45 to 65 in good health. CDR3 residues: CATSGQYNSPLHF. CDR3 nucleotides: TGTGCCACCTCGGGACAGTATAATTCACCCCTCCACTTT.